The next 7 T cell receptor beta chains were all read from a single sample in a study of post-analysis software for immune sequencing data. Prepared libraries of TCR beta cDNA carried unique molecular identifiers. Via MiXCR, TCRdb re-called the PCR reads, giving one row per CDR3 protein. The data hold hundreds of thousands of distinct CDR3 sequences, with 25% to 30% observed a single time. No antigen has been identified for these receptors. Whole-study results and caveats: Compared with controls, patients had more of 4 to 6 TRBV segments, including TRBV5-6, TRBV5-1 and TRBV20-1.

Input material: blood. The receptors derive from a girl aged 10-17 years with multiple sclerosis.

The chain combines TRBV10-3 with TRBJ2-5; 8 bases fit TRBD2. The J call may be incorrect, as the DNA end agrees better with TRBJ2-7. The CDR3 has 15 amino acids. Germline loops: CDR1 ENHRY, CDR2 SYGVKD. CDR3 coding DNA: TGTGCCATCAGTGAGCTAGCGGGTTGGACCTACGAGCAGTACTTC. Translation gives CAISELAGWTYEQYF.

V gene TRBV20-1 combines with J gene TRBJ2-5; D not resolved. V was cut by 4 bases and J by 5 bases, with 14 bases left in between. CDR1 is DFQATT, CDR2 SNEGSKA, per germline (reference sequence). This CDR3 is 13 amino acids long. The CDR3 DNA follows: TGCAGTGCTATTAGTAGTAAAGGGGAGACCCAGTACTTC. This codes for CSAISSKGETQYF.

This clonotype was seen only a few times. The rearrangement links TRBV5-1 to TRBJ2-4; D unclear. Trimming shortened V by 0 bases and J by 6 bases, and 4 bases separated the two germline ends. CDR1 is SGHRS, CDR2 YFSETQ, per germline. The length of the CDR3 is 12 residues. The CDR3 protein is CASSLGPNIQYF. CDR3 bases: TGCGCCAGCAGCTTGGGTCCAAACATTCAGTACTTC.

The chain joins TRBV7-2 to TRBJ2-3; D is uncertain. Germline CDR1 is SGHTA and CDR2 is FQGNSA. CDR3 length equals 15 residues. Trimming left V 1 base short and J 4 bases short, with 12 bases between. The CDR3 loop reads CASSLEGSRADTQYF. In DNA, the CDR3 is TGTGCCAGCAGCTTAGAAGGATCCAGAGCAGATACGCAGTATTTT.

The CDR3 nucleotides read TGCGCCAGCAGTGACCCTGCCGCCGGCAATCAGCCCCAGCATTTT. Translating it yields CASSDPAAGNQPQHF. The chain recombines TRBV10-2 with TRBJ1-5; D not certain. Per the germline V gene, CDR1 is WSHSY and CDR2 is SAAADI. This CDR3 has 15 residues. Trimming stripped 3 bases from V and 2 bases from J, with 11 bases between.

This clonotype showed up just a few times. This chain links TRBV28 with TRBJ2-7, with a tentative D call TRBD2 (6 bases). CDR1 MDHEN and CDR2 SYDVKM come from the germline V gene. Trimming cost V 8 bases and J 4 bases, with 21 bases left between them. The CDR3 loop spans 15 amino acids. This CDR3 is CASLPTGGLEYEQYF. The CDR3 nucleotides read TGTGCCAGCCTACCAACCGGGGGACTTGAATACGAGCAGTACTTC.

The chain uses TRBV20-1 and TRBJ2-1; D unresolved. This CDR3 region has 11 residues. Trimming left V 1 base short and J 9 bases short, with 7 bases between. The germline V gene encodes CDR1 DFQATT and CDR2 SNEGSKA (reference sequence). The CDR3 sequence: CSARGVLEQFF. In DNA, the CDR3 is TGCAGTGCTAGAGGAGTCCTTGAGCAGTTCTTC.